These T cell receptor beta chains were read from a single sample in a study of preoperative IRX-2 immunotherapy in early breast cancer. The data were produced by immunoSEQ multiplex PCR, yet TCRdb's version contains in-frame clones alone and is incomplete. Of roughly 24,000 clones listed, 90% to 95% were seen once; the top ten hold about a sixth. The sequenced sample was tumor tissue, obtained after IRX-2 immunotherapy. The receptors come from a human donor with breast cancer. CDR3s leave out the opening cysteine and the closing phenylalanine or tryptophan.

V gene	J gene	CDR3 protein
TRBV28	TRBJ2-3	ASSFPSGERYTQY
TRBV5-8	TRBJ1-5	ASSLWVTGAQPQH
TRBV7-9	TRBJ1-4	ASSRSTGAREKLF
TRBV30	TRBJ1-1	AWSVRGSLNTEAF
TRBV6-5	TRBJ2-1	ASSYGPLSYNEQF
TRBV28	TRBJ2-5	ASSFPLGQGSETQY
TRBV7-3	TRBJ2-7	ASSLTASGFSYEQY
TRBV4-1	TRBJ2-7	ASSQDPSGEITYEQY
TRBV30	TRBJ2-2	AWTGQGNTGELF
TRBV18	TRBJ2-5	ASSGDFETQY
TRBV6-4	TRBJ2-3	ASSDSGLAGPDTQY
TRBV7-9	TRBJ1-5	ASSRGQGRHQPQH
TRBV19	TRBJ1-6	ASTDRAYNSPLH
TRBV25-1	TRBJ2-2	ASSVGTGEAGELF
TRBV30	TRBJ2-3	AWKREGPGSTQY
TRBV19	TRBJ2-2	ASSPPGGGTHTGELF
TRBV11-2	NA	ASSLDMGGGAYEQY
TRBV30	TRBJ2-7	ASTSGTTFPYEQY
TRBV19	TRBJ2-1	ASTNPGQGNNEQF
TRBV4-2	TRBJ2-5	ASSQDVGWETQY
TRBV5-1	TRBJ2-7	ASSLENSYEQY
TRBV28	TRBJ1-3	ASRTGASGNTIY
TRBV19	TRBJ2-7	ASRRGGGTYEQY
TRBV6-1	TRBJ1-1	ASSELRAGTEAF
TRBV7-6	TRBJ2-1	ASSPRNYNEQF
TRBV5-6	TRBJ2-1	ASSLVGGRYNEQF
TRBV6-1	TRBJ2-7	ASSRTKGYEQY
TRBV23-1	TRBJ2-2	ASSQTHRRGQGELF
TRBV10-3	TRBJ1-1	AISEMGGRAEAF
TRBV5-4	TRBJ2-5	ASSLGVGPAAEETQY
TRBV19	TRBJ1-2	ASTEYGVGYGYT
TRBV5-1	TRBJ2-7	ASSPDHYEQY
TRBV2	TRBJ2-7	ATVPVGGQGAQGGLYEQY
TRBV27	TRBJ2-5	ASSLRPRGETQY
TRBV4-1	TRBJ2-5	ASSQAQKTSGRKETQY
TRBV19	TRBJ2-3	ATGEGQGADTQY